This TCR beta chain came from a study of T cells after yellow fever vaccination. This clonotype appeared many times. One entry per CDR3 protein results from TCRdb running MiXCR on the 5' RACE reads. This sample has about 430,000 distinct CDR3 sequences, with 15% to 20% found just once. Germline loops: CDR1 SGHRS, CDR2 YFSETQ. There are 13 residues in the CDR3. Trimming removed 2 bases from V and 5 bases from J, with 10 bases in between. The V gene is TRBV5-1, the J gene TRBJ2-5, with a possible D match to TRBD1 (6 bases). The sequenced sample was PBMCs, obtained before the yellow fever booster vaccination. The source of this sequence is a man aged 18-30 years who received the YFV17D yellow fever vaccine. The DNA of the CDR3 is TGCGCCAGCAGCTTAACAGGGCCCGAGACCCAGTACTTC. Residues: CASSLTGPETQYF.